This T cell receptor beta chain was obtained from a study of post-analysis software for immune sequencing data. About the research overall: The patients showed relapsing-remitting, secondary progressive and progressive-relapsing multiple sclerosis courses. Study outcomes and limitations: The study found significantly lower normalized Chao1 diversity in multiple sclerosis patients than in controls. In patients, TRBV5-6, TRBV5-1 and TRBV20-1 belonged to about five TRBV segments found more frequently than in controls.

Germline V gene data show CDR1 as SGHTA and CDR2 as FQGNSA. The CDR3 is made up of 16 amino acids. V lost 7 bases and J lost 8; bases outside the gene matches: 12. Unique molecular identifiers featured in each of the TCR beta cDNA libraries. When about 1 to 11 million T cells were used, they gave hundreds of thousands of cDNA molecules. TCRdb reprocessed the PCR reads via MiXCR and lists one record per CDR3 protein. The profile shows 700,000 to 800,000 distinct CDR3 sequences, roughly 27% of them singletons. This clonotype was seen at least ten times. Its specificity is not known. The sequenced sample consisted of blood. This clonotype was sampled from a girl between 10 and 17 years old with multiple sclerosis. This rearrangement joins TRBV7-2 to TRBJ2-1, with 12 nucleotides matching TRBD2. The CDR3 sequence is CASNLNSLAGGYEQFF. CDR3 in DNA: TGTGCCAGCAACCTCAATTCCCTAGCGGGGGGGTATGAGCAGTTCTTC.